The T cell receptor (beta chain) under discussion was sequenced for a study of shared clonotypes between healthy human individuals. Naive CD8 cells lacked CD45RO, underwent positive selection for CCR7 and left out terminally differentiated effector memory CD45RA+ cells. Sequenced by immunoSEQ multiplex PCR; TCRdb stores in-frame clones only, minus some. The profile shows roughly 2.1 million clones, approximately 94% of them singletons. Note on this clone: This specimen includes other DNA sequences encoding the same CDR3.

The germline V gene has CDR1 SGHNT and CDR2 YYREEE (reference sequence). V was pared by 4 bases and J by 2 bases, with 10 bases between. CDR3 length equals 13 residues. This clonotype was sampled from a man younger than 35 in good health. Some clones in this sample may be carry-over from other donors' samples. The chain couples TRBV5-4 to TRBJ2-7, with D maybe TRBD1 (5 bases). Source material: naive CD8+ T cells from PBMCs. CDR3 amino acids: CASSLDRTYEQYF. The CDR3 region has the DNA TGTGCCAGCAGCCTCGACAGAACCTACGAGCAGTACTTC.